These 13 T cell receptor beta chains share one sample of origin, sequenced in a study of somatic mutations in cytotoxic T cells in rheumatoid arthritis. Using immunoSEQ multiplex PCR, the repertoire was profiled, and TCRdb retains in-frame clones only, with some absent. The sample shows approximately 12,000 clones, 70% to 80% of them seen only once. The specimen was CD8+ T cells sorted from blood. The receptors derive from a man in his forties or fifties in good health.

The V call is TRBV6-5, the J call TRBJ2-3; D perhaps matches TRBD2 (6 bases). This CDR3 has 13 amino acids. The ends were cut back, 5 bases at V and 8 bases at J, with 14 bases in the middle. Germline lookup yields CDR1 MNHEY and CDR2 SVGAGI. CDR3 protein: CASSEGSAGTQYF. The CDR3 region has the DNA TGTGCCAGCAGTGAAGGCTCAGCGGGTACGCAGTATTTT.

This chain links TRBV4-1 with TRBJ2-1; D is undetermined. Per germline, CDR1 MGHRA and CDR2 YSYEKL. V lost 0 bases, J lost 6 bases, and 3 bases lay in between. The CDR3 sequence is 12 residues long. The CDR3 spells CASSQEGNEQFF. In DNA, the CDR3 is TGCGCCAGCAGCCAAGAGGGCAATGAGCAGTTCTTC.

In its sample, this clone was seen once. V gene TRBV27 combines with J gene TRBJ2-3; D remains unclear. CDR3 size: 14 residues. V lost 8 bases, J lost 2 bases, and 14 bases lay in between. CDR1 and CDR2 from the germline V gene are MNHEY and SMNVEV (reference sequence). The CDR3 nucleotides read TGTGCCAGCGCCATTCGACCCTACACAGATACGCAGTATTTT. Its translation is CASAIRPYTDTQYF.

This clone was counted between two and nine times. CDR3 nucleotide sequence: TGTGCCAGTAGTAAAGGACATTACTACGAGCAGTACGTC. Amino acid sequence: CASSKGHYYEQYV. The chain joins TRBV19 to TRBJ2-7, with D possibly TRBD1 on 5 matching bases. Germline lookup yields CDR1 LNHDA and CDR2 SQIVND (reference sequence). This CDR3 comprises 13 residues. V lost 4 bases and J 3 bases, leaving 10 bases between the germline ends.

This clone was found a few times. The V call is TRBV7-2, the J call TRBJ2-7, with D maybe TRBD1 (5 bases). CDR1 and CDR2 (germline): SGHTA, FQGNSA. The V and J ends lost 5 bases and 1 base respectively, with 21 bases between them. The length of the CDR3 is 17 residues. CDR3 sequence: CASSPTPPETVSYEQYF. Here the CDR3 DNA reads TGTGCCAGCAGCCCAACCCCGCCTGAGACAGTTTCCTACGAGCAGTACTTC.

The chain recombines TRBV15 with TRBJ2-7, with TRBD1 identical over 7 bases. The ends lost 5 bases at V and 1 base at J; junction bases unmatched: 11. In germline, CDR1 is LNHNV, CDR2 YYDKDF (reference sequence). This CDR3 is 16 amino acids long. CDR3 DNA: TGTGCCACCAGCGCCCACGAAACAGGGGCGTCCTACGAGCAGTACTTC. Translating it yields CATSAHETGASYEQYF.

This clone was detected a few times. The V call is TRBV14, the J call TRBJ1-6; D may be TRBD1 (5 bases). Germline loops: CDR1 SGHDN, CDR2 FVKESK. The length of the CDR3 is 17 residues. Trimming took off 4 bases at V and 4 bases at J, with 17 bases between the two ends. The CDR3 region has the DNA TGTGCCAGCAGCCCCATAGGGACGACCGCATATAATTCACCCCTCCACTTT. This encodes CASSPIGTTAYNSPLHF.

The J gene is TRBJ2-1, the V gene TRBV27, with 7 bases aligning to TRBD1. Germline V gene lookup returns CDR1 MNHEY and CDR2 SMNVEV (reference sequence). The CDR3 contains 15 residues. Losses at the gene ends were 1 base for V and 4 bases for J; bases not matched to a gene: 4. The CDR3 DNA is TGTGCCAGCAGTTTATTAGGGGGCGCTTACAATGAGCAGTTCTTC. Amino acid sequence: CASSLLGGAYNEQFF.

CDR3 nucleotides: TGCAGCGTTGAGGGGTACGTGGAATCTGGAAACACCATATATTTT. Protein product: CSVEGYVESGNTIYF. This chain joins TRBV29-1 and TRBJ1-3; D ambiguous. V was shortened by 3 bases and J by 1 base, with 13 bases between the two germline ends. CDR1 is SQVTM and CDR2 is ANQGSEA in the germline V gene. The CDR3 sequence is 15 residues long.

CDR3 bases: TGCGCCAGCAGCCAAGATTACCTCACTAGCGGGAGCACAGATACGCAGTATTTT. It encodes CASSQDYLTSGSTDTQYF. The rearrangement links TRBV4-1 to TRBJ2-3; 9 bases match TRBD2. J was trimmed by 0 bases and V by 0 bases; bases with no gene match: 7. Germline CDR1 is MGHRA and CDR2 is YSYEKL. The CDR3 is 18 residues long.

V and J are TRBV7-3 and TRBJ1-1; 9 bases match TRBD1. Trimming removed 3 bases from V and 2 bases from J; junction bases left unmatched: 1. The CDR3 runs to 14 residues. The germline gives CDR1 SGHTA, CDR2 FQGTGA. The CDR3 DNA sequence: TGTGCCAGCAGCTTGGACAGGGGTAACACTGAAGCTTTCTTT. Its translation: CASSLDRGNTEAFF.

The chain is built from TRBV9 and TRBJ2-7; 8 bases agree with TRBD2. This CDR3 is built from 16 residues. The V segment lost 0 bases and the J segment 1 base; nucleotides outside the gene matches: 6. Germline loops: CDR1 SGDLS, CDR2 YYNGEE. CDR3 in amino acids: CASSVGGSGTSYEQYF. The CDR3 bases are TGTGCCAGCAGCGTAGGAGGTAGCGGGACTTCCTACGAGCAGTACTTC.

The gene calls are TRBV6-1 and TRBJ2-3; D remains ambiguous. The CDR3 extends over 15 amino acids. V lost 3 bases to trimming and J lost 1 base, with 11 bases between them. Germline V gene lookup returns CDR1 MNHNS and CDR2 SASEGT. The CDR3 here is CASSESVLGTDTQYF. CDR3 nucleotide sequence: TGTGCCAGCAGTGAGAGTGTCCTAGGCACAGATACGCAGTATTTT.